The 2 T cell receptor beta chains listed next were all sequenced from one sample in a study of beta chain features in type 1 diabetes. What these receptors recognize is not known. Study observations and caveats: Across all four CD4+ subsets, people with type 1 diabetes showed modestly shorter TCRB CDR3s.

What was sequenced were expressed TCRB transcripts, since all of the isolated RNA had been reverse transcribed. Repertoires were generated with immunoSEQ multiplex PCR, while TCRdb's copy carries only in-frame clones and drops some. The sample carries around 300,000 clones, roughly 15% recorded once. What was sequenced was naive CD4+ T cells from blood. These receptors originate from a man aged 18 to 30 with type 1 diabetes.

Turning to this clone: Other DNA sequences in this specimen translate into the identical CDR3. The chain joins TRBV5-1 to TRBJ1-1; D not resolved. The CDR3 extends over 14 amino acids. The germline V gene encodes CDR1 SGHRS and CDR2 YFSETQ. The V end was cut by 0 bases, the J end by 1 base, with 7 bases between. The CDR3 reads CASSLGPTNTEAFF. The CDR3 DNA reads as TGCGCCAGCAGCTTGGGGCCAACGAACACTGAAGCTTTCTTT.

The chain recombines TRBV9 with TRBJ2-5; D possibly corresponds to TRBD1 (5 bases). The germline V gene has CDR1 SGDLS and CDR2 YYNGEE. The V gene lost 2 bases and the J gene lost 3 bases, with 14 bases spanning the gap. The CDR3 runs 15 residues. CDR3 in DNA: TGTGCCAGCAGCGTTTCATTGACAGTCAAAGAGACCCAGTACTTC. It is translated as CASSVSLTVKETQYF.